This T cell receptor beta chain comes out of a study of blood T cell repertoires in COVID-19 (dated by TCRdb to the early 2020s). With respect to the entire study: Samples covering the acute and convalescent phases of COVID-19 were provided by collaborators in the United States, Italy and Spain. The repertoires were made available in a free public database intended to serve as a resource for research on the immune response to SARS-CoV-2. HLA class I and class II types, where available, came from metadata supplied by the sample provider rather than from assay-based typing. Samples were obtained from the ongoing ImmuneRACE study (first 160 participants) and from some 1,200 subjects provided by 6 global collaborators. The material from the prospective study consisted of cDNA or gDNA derived from T cells, B-cell-depleted T cells, or PBMCs. The sample metadata nearly always contained a de-identified subject ID, COVID-19 status, age in years and sex. Deeply sampled blood TCRbeta repertoires from subjects exposed to, actively infected with, or recovered from COVID-19 were included in the dataset.

The CDR3, cysteine through phenylalanine, is 15 amino acids long. The sequence is cut down to CDR3 DNA, 45 bases in frame from base 1. Trimming costs V 3 bases and J 4 bases, and their ends lie 16 bases apart. The germline V gene (reference sequence) supplies CDR1 SGHKS and CDR2 YYEKEE. Beyond this particular receptor, the publication reports: How much clinical and demographic metadata was included differed by source and by participant, and the metadata was provided uncurated.

TCRbeta CDR3 regions were amplified from genomic DNA using the immunoSEQ Assay, a bias-controlled multiplex PCR. In the original analysis: Nucleated cell counts per sample were estimated from amplification of reference gene primers within the assay. To quantify the absolute abundance of each unique TCRbeta CDR3 rearrangement, sequence reads were collapsed and filtered. For each sample, productive Simpson clonality was calculated as the square root of Simpson's diversity index across productive rearrangements. TCRdb provides this immuneACCESS table in a form limited to in-frame rearrangements. Some clones are lacking; in checked studies, under half of them reflect an unresolved V gene, and why the rest are absent is not known. The V and J calls and clone size are taken from that table; D and trimming were inferred from the DNA. The sample table records roughly 67,000 clones; around 83% of these occur just once. 3.5% to 5% of the sample belongs to the ten largest clones.

Collaborating institutions collected whole blood in K2EDTA tubes following their own protocols. For TCRbeta analysis, collaborator samples were shipped as frozen whole blood, as isolated PBMCs, or as DNA extracted from either sample type. Worth noting for this clone: Its cognate antigen has yet to be identified. Base qualities are not at hand, and no much larger clone is one base apart.

The V and J genes are TRBV5-5 and TRBJ2-5; TRBD1 is a possible D gene, resting on 6 matching bases. This sequence was found in a man aged 50 or older with acute or convalescent COVID-19. Sequencing was performed on peripheral blood. The CDR3 region has the sequence CASSSPGTIGETQYF. The sequenced DNA: TGTGCCAGCAGCTCTCCCGGGACAATAGGAGAGACCCAGTACTTC.